A selection of T cell receptor beta chains follows, all from one sample in a study of CD8+ T cells in alopecia areata. Libraries were prepared by immunoSEQ multiplex PCR; TCRdb keeps only in-frame clonotypes and omits some of them. The table lists some 150,000 clones, about 86% of them singletons. Material: CD8+ T cells sorted from blood, obtained at week 4, from a patient treated with tofacitinib. The receptors come from a human donor with alopecia areata. The CDR3 runs from the conserved cysteine through the conserved F or W. The D gene is left open where the match is weak. Rows may omit the clone size; those that give it use once, few, many or a size class.

d_call	clone_size	j_call	v_call	cdr3_aa	cdr3_nt
-	-	TRBJ2-7	TRBV19	CASSPWGGHWYEQYF	TGTGCCAGTAGTCCTTGGGGCGGGCATTGGTACGAGCAGTACTTC
-	-	TRBJ2-5	TRBV6-1	CASSEYETEQETQYF	TGTGCCAGCAGTGAATACGAGACAGAACAAGAGACCCAGTACTTC
TRBD2	once	TRBJ2-1	TRBV5-6	CASSFSGGAPNEQFF	TGTGCCAGCAGCTTTAGCGGGGGGGCCCCCAATGAGCAGTTCTTC
-	-	TRBJ2-7	TRBV27	CASRGSYEQYF	TGTGCCAGCAGAGGCTCCTACGAGCAGTACTTC
-	-	TRBJ2-1	TRBV15	CATSSSHPYNEQFF	TGTGCCACCAGCAGTAGCCACCCCTACAATGAGCAGTTCTTC
-	-	TRBJ2-4	TRBV19	CASSRGADRNIQYF	TGTGCCAGTAGCCGAGGGGCGGATCGGAACATTCAGTACTTC
TRBD1	-	TRBJ2-3	TRBV7-9	CASSSTGLSTDTQYF	TGTGCCAGCAGCTCGACAGGGTTGAGCACAGATACGCAGTATTTT
-	-	TRBJ2-6	TRBV15	CATRAISGANVLTF	TGTGCCACCAGGGCCATCAGTGGGGCCAACGTCCTGACTTTC
TRBD1	once	TRBJ2-5	TRBV27	CASSLSRQGAQETQYF	TGTGCCAGCAGTTTATCGCGGCAGGGGGCTCAAGAGACCCAGTACTTC
-	-	TRBJ2-5	TRBV29-1	CSAQGLETQYF	TGCAGCGCACAGGGTTTAGAGACCCAGTACTTC
-	-	TRBJ2-2	TRBV4-2	CASSQEIVTGELFF	TGTGCCAGCAGCCAAGAGATCGTCACCGGGGAGCTGTTTTTT
TRBD1	-	TRBJ2-7	TRBV7-7	CASSAGTGVDEQYF	TGTGCCAGCAGCGCCGGGACAGGGGTCGACGAGCAGTACTTC
TRBD2	-	TRBJ2-7	TRBV29-1	CSVGLAGVYEQYF	TGCAGCGTGGGACTAGCGGGAGTCTACGAGCAGTACTTC
TRBD1	few	TRBJ2-6	TRBV14	CASRPGQGSGANVLTF	TGTGCCAGCAGGCCCGGACAGGGTTCTGGGGCCAACGTCCTGACTTTC
-	-	TRBJ2-2	TRBV6-4	CASSPRETLNTGELFF	TGTGCCAGCAGCCCACGGGAAACTCTTAACACCGGGGAGCTGTTTTTT
-	-	TRBJ1-1	TRBV19	CASSPQALRYNTEAFF	TGTGCCAGTAGTCCACAAGCCCTTCGATACAACACTGAAGCTTTCTTT
-	-	TRBJ1-2	TRBV10-3	CAISDGDNYGYTF	TGTGCCATCAGTGATGGAGATAACTATGGCTACACCTTC
TRBD2	few	TRBJ2-1	TRBV29-1	CSVEASGGAVEQFF	TGCAGCGTTGAAGCTAGCGGGGGGGCGGTTGAGCAGTTCTTC
TRBD1	-	TRBJ1-6	TRBV6-1	CASSVGTGEPYNSPLHF	TGTGCCAGCAGTGTGGGGACAGGGGAGCCCTATAATTCACCCCTCCACTTT
-	-	TRBJ2-7	TRBV29-1	CSVEVVGGRDYEQYF	TGCAGCGTTGAGGTAGTGGGCGGCAGGGACTACGAGCAGTACTTC
TRBD1	-	TRBJ2-7	TRBV4-1	CASSLTGPTYEQYF	TGCGCCAGCAGCCTGACAGGGCCAACCTACGAGCAGTACTTC
-	-	TRBJ2-1	TRBV5-1	CASRRGEYNEQFF	TGCGCCAGCCGGAGGGGGGAATACAATGAGCAGTTCTTC
-	-	TRBJ2-3	TRBV5-1	CASSPPAGPDTQYF	TGCGCCAGCAGCCCTCCCGCAGGGCCAGATACGCAGTATTTT
-	-	TRBJ1-5	TRBV11-2	CASSPWIDQPQHF	TGTGCCAGCAGCCCGTGGATCGATCAGCCCCAGCATTTT
TRBD1	-	TRBJ2-7	TRBV29-1	CSVEVGDSTYEQYF	TGCAGCGTTGAAGTAGGGGACAGCACCTACGAGCAGTACTTC
-	-	TRBJ2-5	TRBV2	CASRQVPETQYF	TGTGCCAGCAGACAGGTCCCGGAGACCCAGTACTTC
TRBD1	-	TRBJ1-4	TRBV15	CATRTGTAIRGEKLFF	TGTGCCACCAGGACCGGGACAGCCATCCGTGGGGAAAAACTGTTTTTT
-	-	TRBJ2-6	TRBV5-4	CASSQIMGAGANVLTF	TGTGCCAGCAGCCAGATTATGGGGGCGGGGGCCAACGTCCTGACTTTC
TRBD1	-	TRBJ2-7	TRBV7-9	CASSQGVRAGYEQYF	TGTGCCAGCAGCCAGGGGGTAAGGGCCGGCTACGAGCAGTACTTC
-	-	TRBJ2-6	TRBV29-1	CSVIDSSGANVLTF	TGCAGCGTTATAGACAGCTCTGGGGCCAATGTCCTGACTTTC
-	-	TRBJ2-5	TRBV4-1	CASSHRPAGQYQETQYF	TGCGCCAGCAGCCACCGTCCGGCGGGACAGTACCAAGAGACCCAGTACTTC
-	-	TRBJ2-2	TRBV29-1	CSVREYTGELFF	TGCAGCGTTAGGGAATACACCGGGGAGCTGTTTTTT
-	-	TRBJ1-2	TRBV30	CAWSGSGAGYGYTF	TGTGCCTGGAGTGGGTCAGGGGCGGGCTATGGCTACACCTTC
-	-	TRBJ1-2	TRBV6-1	CASRTWVRYTF	TGTGCCAGTAGGACTTGGGTCCGCTACACCTTC
TRBD1	-	TRBJ2-1	TRBV9	CASSVVGDRAEQFF	TGTGCCAGCAGCGTAGTAGGCGACAGGGCCGAGCAGTTCTTC
-	few	TRBJ1-1	TRBV7-9	CASSFALGRTEAFF	TGTGCCAGCAGCTTCGCCCTCGGTCGTACTGAAGCTTTCTTT
TRBD2	-	TRBJ2-7	TRBV11-1	CASSFAGEGWEQYF	TGTGCCAGCAGCTTTGCGGGAGAGGGCTGGGAGCAGTACTTC
-	-	TRBJ1-1	TRBV9	CASSGGMNTEAFF	TGTGCCAGCAGCGGTGGTATGAACACTGAAGCTTTCTTT
TRBD2	-	TRBJ2-7	TRBV4-1	CASSQVGGSYEQYF	TGCGCCAGCAGCCAAGTCGGCGGGAGCTACGAGCAGTACTTC
TRBD1	-	TRBJ2-7	TRBV27	CASSADRGLEQYF	TGTGCCAGCAGTGCGGACAGGGGGCTCGAGCAGTACTTC
-	-	TRBJ2-2	TRBV19	CASSTIATNTGELFF	TGTGCCAGTAGTACCATAGCGACGAACACCGGGGAGCTGTTTTTT
TRBD1	few	TRBJ2-7	TRBV2	CASSTGTDEQYF	TGTGCCAGCAGCACCGGGACAGACGAGCAGTACTTC
TRBD2	-	TRBJ2-1	TRBV7-6	CASSFGEREGRNEQFF	TGTGCCAGCAGCTTTGGAGAGCGGGAGGGCAGGAATGAGCAGTTCTTC
-	-	TRBJ2-3	TRBV7-9	CASSSTSTDTQYF	TGTGCCAGCAGCTCAACTAGCACAGATACGCAGTATTTT
TRBD1	once	TRBJ2-5	TRBV4-1	CASSRGTGGVSWVQETQYF	TGCGCCAGCAGCCGAGGGACAGGGGGCGTAAGTTGGGTCCAAGAGACCCAGTACTTC
-	-	TRBJ1-1	TRBV11-2	CASSLGFFEAFF	TGTGCCAGCAGCTTAGGGTTTTTTGAAGCTTTCTTT
-	once	TRBJ1-1	TRBV5-1	CASSLGYGILDTEAFF	TGCGCCAGCAGCTTGGGGTACGGAATTTTGGACACTGAAGCTTTCTTT
-	-	TRBJ1-6	TRBV5-1	CASSLAEGGAYNSPLHF	TGCGCCAGCAGCTTGGCCGAGGGGGGCGCGTATAATTCACCCCTCCACTTT
-	once	TRBJ2-7	TRBV30	CAWSVPLQGRPAYEQYF	TGTGCCTGGAGTGTACCTCTCCAGGGACGGCCAGCCTACGAGCAGTACTTC
-	-	TRBJ2-3	TRBV5-4	CASSLGRSTDTQYF	TGTGCCAGCAGCTTGGGGCGGAGCACAGATACGCAGTATTTT
-	-	TRBJ1-1	TRBV6-4	CASSDTLNTEAFF	TGTGCCAGCAGTGACACCTTGAACACTGAAGCTTTCTTT
TRBD2	-	TRBJ2-3	TRBV7-6	CASSFGRGTDTQYF	TGTGCCAGCAGCTTCGGGAGGGGCACAGATACGCAGTATTTT